The 18 T cell receptor beta chains in this list originate from one sample, sequenced in a study of identical twins. MiXCR, run by TCRdb on the 5' RACE reads, gives a single entry per CDR3 protein. The repertoire has about 460,000 distinct CDR3 sequences, 14% of them found once; the top ten carry 0.52%. These data also formed part of another study, on yellow fever vaccine responses in identical twins.

The specimen was CD4+ T cells sorted from blood. The source is a woman between 18 and 29 years old in good health.

A few counts support this clonotype. Written as DNA, the CDR3 is TGTGCCAGCAGACAAAGCGGGACCGGGGCCAACGTCCTGACTTTC. It is translated as CASRQSGTGANVLTF. V usage is TRBV7-2 and J usage is TRBJ2-6; 7 bases are shared with TRBD2. The CDR3 is made up of 15 amino acids. V lost 6 bases to trimming and J lost 4 bases; unmatched junction nucleotides: 6. CDR1 is SGHTA and CDR2 is FQGNSA in the germline V gene.

The chain employs TRBV9 and TRBJ2-7; either TRBD1 or TRBD2 may fit D (5 bases each). This CDR3 region has 16 residues. Germline-derived CDR1 and CDR2 are SGDLS and YYNGEE. Trimming removed 3 bases at V and 2 bases at J, with 18 bases between. The CDR3: CASSAAPGTETYEQYF. CDR3 DNA sequence: TGTGCCAGCAGCGCCGCCCCCGGGACGGAGACCTACGAGCAGTACTTC.

This rearrangement joins TRBV18 to TRBJ2-5; the match to TRBD1 covers 8 bases. This CDR3 region has 15 residues. Germline CDR1 reads KGHSH; CDR2 reads LQKENI. J was trimmed by 1 base and V by 6 bases; bases with no gene match: 7. The CDR3 sequence: CASSSQQGAQETQYF. CDR3 nucleotide sequence: TGTGCCAGCTCGTCGCAGCAGGGGGCCCAAGAGACCCAGTACTTC.

This clonotype was recorded a few times. The chain links TRBV5-1 to TRBJ1-4; the D is unclear. CDR1 and CDR2 from the germline V gene are SGHRS and YFSETQ. The V end was cut by 6 bases, the J end by 0 bases, with 15 bases between. This CDR3 spans 16 amino acids. This chain's CDR3 is CASNEGQKTTNEKLFF. CDR3 nucleotide sequence: TGCGCCAGCAACGAAGGCCAGAAAACAACTAATGAAAAACTGTTTTTT.

This chain connects TRBV27 to TRBJ1-6; tentatively, D is TRBD1 (5 bases). CDR3 length: 16 residues. Deletions cut 2 bases from V and 9 bases from J, with 17 bases between. The germline CDR1 and CDR2 sequences are MNHEY and SMNVEV (reference sequence). The CDR3 here is CASSLTLGTASSPLHF. The DNA for the CDR3 is TGTGCCAGCAGTTTAACTCTTGGGACCGCGAGTTCACCCCTCCACTTT.

The chain is built from TRBV7-9 and TRBJ1-5, with 8 bases fitting TRBD1. J was trimmed by 0 bases and V by 5 bases; bases with no gene match: 9. CDR3 size: 17 residues. Germline CDR1 is SEHNR and CDR2 is FQNEAQ (reference sequence). The DNA of the CDR3 is TGTGCCAGCAGCCCCGGGACAGGAGAGTTTAGCAATCAGCCCCAGCATTTT. Translation gives CASSPGTGEFSNQPQHF. The entire variable domain, with the rest obtained from reference TRBV7-9 and TRBJ1-5, is as follows: DTGVSQNPRHKITKRGQNVTFRCDPISEHNRLYWYRQTLGQGPEFLTYFQNEAQLEKSRLLSDRFSAERPKGSFSTLEIQRTEQGDSAMYLCASSPGTGEFSNQPQHFGDGTRLSIL.

This clonotype has only a few counts. The rearrangement links TRBV29-1 to TRBJ2-5; TRBD2 matches at 7 bases. The length of the CDR3 is 14 residues. The germline gives CDR1 SQVTM, CDR2 ANQGSEA. The J segment lost 6 bases and the V segment lost 1 base, leaving 8 bases of the junction unmatched. The CDR3 DNA sequence: TGCAGCGTTGAAGTGGGATTGGGGGGGAAGACCCAGTACTTC. Its protein product is CSVEVGLGGKTQYF.

This clonotype has a handful of counts. The rearrangement joins TRBV7-2 to TRBJ2-4; TRBD2 aligns across 11 bases. J was trimmed by 0 bases and V by 5 bases; bases with no gene match: 6. The germline V gene encodes CDR1 SGHTA and CDR2 FQGNSA. The CDR3 has 17 amino acids. The CDR3 DNA reads as TGTGCCAGCAGCGACGGACTAGCGGGTGTAGCCAAAAACATTCAGTACTTC. It is translated as CASSDGLAGVAKNIQYF.

This clonotype turned up a few times. The V and J genes are TRBV7-3 and TRBJ2-5; 7 nucleotides line up with TRBD2. V trimming: 2 bases; J trimming: 1 base; junction bases outside the gene matches: 7. Germline V gene lookup returns CDR1 SGHTA and CDR2 FQGTGA. CDR3 length: 16 amino acids. The CDR3 loop is CASSLSGWGGQETQYF. DNA for the CDR3: TGTGCCAGCAGCTTATCGGGGTGGGGGGGCCAAGAGACCCAGTACTTC.

The rearrangement links TRBV7-8 to TRBJ2-1; 10 bases map to TRBD2. V shed 1 base and J 6 bases; nucleotides not matched to a gene: 3. Germline V gene data show CDR1 as SGHVS and CDR2 as FQNEAQ. The CDR3 runs 15 residues. The CDR3 region has the DNA TGTGCCAGCAGCTTAGTTGTAGCGGGGGGCAATGAGCAGTTCTTC. It yields the protein CASSLVVAGGNEQFF.

About this clonotype itself: Germline and junction disagree at one end, which may indicate a read error. This chain links TRBV29-1 with TRBJ2-5; 7 bases line up with TRBD1. The CDR3 has 16 amino acids. Germline V CDR1 and CDR2: SQVTM, ANQGSEA. The CDR3 coding sequence is TGCAGCGTTAAAGAACAGGGGCGTACTGACGCGGAGACCCAGTACTTC. Translated: CSVKEQGRTDAETQYF.

The chain couples TRBV18 to TRBJ1-5; D call uncertain. V was cut by 3 bases and J by 12 bases, with 0 bases left in between. In germline, CDR1 is KGHSH, CDR2 LQKENI. There are 8 residues in the CDR3. This chain's CDR3 is CASSPQHF. Here the CDR3 DNA reads TGTGCCAGCTCACCCCAGCATTTT.

This clonotype showed up many times. The chain carries TRBV20-1 and TRBJ2-2; TRBD1 matches 10 bases. The CDR3 length is 15 residues. Germline loops: CDR1 DFQATT, CDR2 SNEGSKA (reference sequence). V trimming: 1 base; J trimming: 6 bases; junction bases outside the gene matches: 5. The CDR3 region is CSARGDRGQAGELFF. In nucleotides, the CDR3 is TGCAGTGCTAGAGGTGACAGGGGGCAAGCCGGGGAGCTGTTTTTT.

This chain uses TRBV5-1 with TRBJ1-4; 7 bases are shared with TRBD1. The CDR3 totals 15 residues. The V gene end was trimmed by 4 bases and the J gene end by 2 bases; junction bases not matched to a gene: 5. Germline CDR1 and CDR2: SGHRS and YFSETQ. The chain's CDR3 is CASSPRDSTNEKLFF. In DNA, the CDR3 is TGCGCCAGCAGCCCTAGGGACAGTACTAATGAAAAACTGTTTTTT.

This clonotype was detected only a few times. V gene TRBV5-8 combines with J gene TRBJ2-7; D ambiguous. Trimming removed 3 bases from V and 12 bases from J, with 16 bases in between. The germline V gene has CDR1 SGHTS and CDR2 YDEGEE. The CDR3 spans 12 residues. For the CDR3, the DNA is TGTGCCAGCAGCTGGGGATCTACAGCCGGGTACTTC. Its protein is CASSWGSTAGYF. Variable domain in full (rest from reference TRBV5-8 and TRBJ2-7): EAGVTQSPTHLIKTRGQQATLRCSPISGHTSVYWYQQALGLGLQFLLWYDEGEERNRGNFPPRFSGRQFPNYSSELNVNALELEDSALYLCASSWGSTAGYFGPGTRLTVT.

The chain is built from TRBV25-1 and TRBJ2-7; D is possibly TRBD1 (5 bases). This CDR3 contains 12 residues. Trimming cost V 3 bases and J 6 bases, with 9 bases left between them. Germline-derived CDR1 and CDR2 are MGHDK and SYGVNS. The CDR3 region is CASSEGRSEQYF. Written as DNA, the CDR3 is TGTGCCAGCAGTGAGGGGCGTTCCGAGCAGTACTTC.

The chain uses TRBV5-8 and TRBJ2-1; possibly TRBD2 for D (6 bases). The CDR3 is 15 residues long. Germline CDR1 and CDR2: SGHTS and YDEGEE. V shed 1 base and J shed 1 base, with 9 bases lying between them. As DNA, the CDR3 is TGTGCCAGCAGCTTGTTCGGGGGATCCTACAATGAGCAGTTCTTC. As protein: CASSLFGGSYNEQFF.

The chain employs TRBV20-1 and TRBJ1-5; TRBD1 is a possible D gene (6 bases). This CDR3 has 15 amino acids. The V and J ends lost 3 bases and 5 bases respectively, with 17 bases between them. CDR1 is DFQATT, CDR2 SNEGSKA, per germline (reference sequence). This CDR3 reads CSARYQEGDHQPQHF. The DNA for the CDR3 is TGCAGTGCTAGGTACCAGGAGGGGGATCATCAGCCCCAGCATTTT.